Sequencing of this TCR beta chain was carried out in a study of shared clonotypes between healthy human individuals. Study in general: Donors, aged 18 to 49, were a couple of women and three men. Three plates were used per donor for CD4 naive, three for CD4 memory, two for CD8 naive and one for CD8 memory.

The CDR3 has 16 amino acids. Germline assignment: CDR1 SGHDN and CDR2 FVKESK. Deletions cut 6 bases from V and 3 bases from J, with 18 bases between. Sequencing was performed with immunoSEQ multiplex PCR; in TCRdb, only in-frame clones are kept and a portion is missing. The data contain 550,000 to 850,000 clones, approximately 79% of them singletons. Sample: memory CD4+ T cells sorted from blood. Subset in this sample: CD45RA-negative fraction. This sequence originates from a young woman in good health. This chain uses TRBV14 with TRBJ2-1; TRBD1 is a possible D gene (7 bases). The CDR3 sequence is CASSVLSGGNYNEQFF. CDR3 in DNA: TGTGCCAGCAGTGTCTTGTCAGGGGGGAACTACAATGAGCAGTTCTTC. The whole variable domain, remainder taken from reference TRBV14 and TRBJ2-1, is EAGVTQFPSHSVIEKGQTVTLRCDPISGHDNLYWYRRVMGKEIKFLLHFVKESKQDESGMPNNRFLAERTGGTYSTLKVQPAELEDSGVYFCASSVLSGGNYNEQFFGPGTRLTVL.